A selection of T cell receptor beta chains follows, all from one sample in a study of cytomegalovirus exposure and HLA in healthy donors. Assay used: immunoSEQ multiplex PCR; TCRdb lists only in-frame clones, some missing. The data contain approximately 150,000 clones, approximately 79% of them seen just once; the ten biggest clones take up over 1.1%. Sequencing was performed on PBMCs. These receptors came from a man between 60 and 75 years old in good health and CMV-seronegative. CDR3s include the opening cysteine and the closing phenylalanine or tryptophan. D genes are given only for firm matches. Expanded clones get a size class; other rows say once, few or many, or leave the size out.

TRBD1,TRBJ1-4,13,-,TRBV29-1,CSVRQGGFEKLFF,TGCAGCGTCCGACAGGGTGGGTTCGAAAAACTGTTTTTT
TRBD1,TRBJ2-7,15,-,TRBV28,CASSRQGTAFYEQYF,TGTGCCAGCAGCCGACAGGGCACAGCCTTCTACGAGCAGTACTTC
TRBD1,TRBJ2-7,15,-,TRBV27,CASSLYRGATYEQYF,TGTGCCAGCAGTTTATACAGGGGGGCGACCTACGAGCAGTACTTC
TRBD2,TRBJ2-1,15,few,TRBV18,CASSQIAGPGNEQFF,TGTGCCAGCTCACAAATAGCGGGACCGGGCAATGAGCAGTTCTTC
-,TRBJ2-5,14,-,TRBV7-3,CASSPMGGGKTQYF,TGTGCCAGCAGCCCCATGGGGGGAGGAAAGACCCAGTACTTC
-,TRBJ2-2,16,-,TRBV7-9,CASSLGGGTNTGELFF,TGTGCCAGCAGCTTAGGCGGAGGGACTAACACCGGGGAGCTGTTTTTT
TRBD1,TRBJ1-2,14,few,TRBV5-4,CASSQTGGSYGYTF,TGTGCCAGCAGCCAGACAGGGGGCTCCTATGGCTACACCTTC
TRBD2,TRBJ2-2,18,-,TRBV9,CASSADLGLAKNTGELFF,TGTGCCAGCAGCGCCGACCTTGGACTAGCGAAAAACACCGGGGAGCTGTTTTTT
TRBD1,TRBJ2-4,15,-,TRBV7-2,CASRLRQGAKNIQYF,TGTGCCAGCAGACTACGACAGGGGGCCAAAAACATTCAGTACTTC
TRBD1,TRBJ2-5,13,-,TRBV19,CASTPDRTETQYF,TGTGCCAGTACCCCGGACAGGACAGAGACCCAGTACTTC
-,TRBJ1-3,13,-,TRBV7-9,CASSPPSGNTIYF,TGTGCCAGCAGCCCCCCCTCCGGAAACACCATATATTTT
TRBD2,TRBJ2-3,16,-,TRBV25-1,CASSRPAGGYTDTQYF,TGTGCCAGCAGCCGCCCGGCGGGAGGCTATACAGATACGCAGTATTTT
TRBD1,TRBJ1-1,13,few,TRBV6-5,CASSYSGTGRAFF,TGTGCCAGCAGTTACTCCGGGACAGGGCGGGCTTTCTTT
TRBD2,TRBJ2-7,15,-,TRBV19,CASSPSGSRPYEQYF,TGTGCCAGTAGTCCTAGCGGGAGTAGACCCTACGAGCAGTACTTC
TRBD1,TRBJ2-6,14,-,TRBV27,CASGLRQGSNVLTF,TGTGCCAGCGGATTAAGACAGGGTAGTAACGTCCTGACTTTC
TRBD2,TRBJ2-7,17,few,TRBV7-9,CSSSLPGGAGSSYEQYF,TGTTCCAGCAGCTTACCGGGAGGAGCGGGATCTTCGTACGAGCAGTACTTC